These 18 T cell receptor beta chains share one sample of origin, sequenced in a study of blood T cell repertoires in COVID-19. Assay used: immunoSEQ multiplex PCR; TCRdb lists only in-frame clones, some missing. Of under 350,000 clones listed, 86% are singletons. What was sequenced was PBMCs or T cells enriched from blood (not recorded which). The receptors derive from a man under 40 who had recovered from COVID-19.

The rearrangement links TRBV25-1 to TRBJ2-1; 8 bases are shared with TRBD1. The junction had 3 bases not matched to a gene; V was cut back by 3 bases and J by 2 bases. The CDR3 has 15 amino acids. CDR1 MGHDK and CDR2 SYGVNS come from the germline V gene. The CDR3 sequence: CASSDAGGAYNEQFF. CDR3 coding DNA: TGTGCCAGCAGTGACGCAGGGGGCGCCTACAATGAGCAGTTCTTC.

This chain uses TRBV5-8 with TRBJ1-5; perhaps TRBD1 as D (6 bases). V shed 4 bases and J shed 1 base, with 12 bases lying between them. There are 15 residues in the CDR3. Germline CDR1 reads SGHTS; CDR2 reads YDEGEE. The CDR3 DNA reads TGTGCCAGCAGCGTCCAGGGGCTGAGCAATCAGCCCCAGCATTTT. Its protein is CASSVQGLSNQPQHF. Supplemented by reference TRBV5-8 and TRBJ1-5, the full variable domain reads EAGVTQSPTHLIKTRGQQATLRCSPISGHTSVYWYQQALGLGLQFLLWYDEGEERNRGNFPPRFSGRQFPNYSSELNVNALELEDSALYLCASSVQGLSNQPQHFGDGTRLSIL.

This clone was seen a few times. The chain is built from TRBV7-9 and TRBJ1-3; D is possibly TRBD1 (6 bases). Germline assignment: CDR1 SEHNR and CDR2 FQNEAQ (reference sequence). V lost 8 bases, J lost 3 bases, and 17 bases lay in between. CDR3 length: 15 residues. CDR3 sequence: CASGPGGGSGNTIYF. CDR3 DNA sequence: TGTGCCAGCGGACCCGGGGGCGGGAGTGGAAACACCATATATTTT.

This clone was observed a handful of times. The chain combines TRBV7-6 with TRBJ1-6; 7 nucleotides line up with TRBD1. Germline V gene lookup returns CDR1 SGHVS and CDR2 FNYEAQ. Trimming took 8 bases from V and 7 from J; bases not matched to a gene: 11. The CDR3 is 15 residues long. CDR3 sequence (DNA): TGTGCCAGCTCCGTTACGACAGGGCGGAATTCACCCCTCCACTTT. This sequence encodes CASSVTTGRNSPLHF.

V is TRBV7-6 and J is TRBJ2-2; 8 bases map to TRBD2. V lost 5 bases to trimming and J lost 4 bases; unmatched junction nucleotides: 12. The germline V gene encodes CDR1 SGHVS and CDR2 FNYEAQ. This CDR3 contains 17 residues. CDR3 protein: CASSPVGLAGTTGELFF. CDR3 bases: TGTGCCAGCAGCCCCGTCGGGCTAGCGGGTACCACCGGGGAGCTGTTTTTT.

This chain joins TRBV5-8 and TRBJ2-1; possible D gene TRBD1, 6 bases. V lost 4 bases and J 4 bases, leaving 18 bases between the germline ends. This CDR3 is 16 amino acids long. Per the germline V gene, CDR1 is SGHTS and CDR2 is YDEGEE. The CDR3, as DNA: TGTGCCAGCAGCCCCCGTGGGGGCTTCGAATACAATGAGCAGTTCTTC. Translation gives CASSPRGGFEYNEQFF.

In its sample, this clone was seen once. This sequence joins TRBV5-1 and TRBJ2-6; 8 bases are shared with TRBD2. Looked up from germline, CDR1 is SGHRS and CDR2 is YFSETQ. J gave up 5 bases and V 5 bases, and 9 bases lay outside the gene matches. CDR3 size: 16 residues. CDR3 in DNA: TGCGCCAGCAGTCCCGGGGGGGAGAATAGGGCCAACGTCCTGACTTTC. The encoded protein is CASSPGGENRANVLTF.

The chain employs TRBV30 and TRBJ2-1; possibly TRBD1 for D (5 bases). In germline, CDR1 is GTSNPN, CDR2 SVGIG (reference sequence). The CDR3 has 15 residues. V lost 0 bases and J 4 bases, leaving 13 bases between the germline ends. The CDR3 is CAWSVEQGSYNEQFF. For the CDR3, the DNA is TGTGCCTGGAGTGTAGAGCAGGGATCGTACAATGAGCAGTTCTTC.

The CDR3 DNA is TGTGCCAGCAGACCACTAGCGGTTAGCACAGATACGCAGTATTTT. Protein product: CASRPLAVSTDTQYF. The gene calls are TRBV7-8 and TRBJ2-3, with 8 bases fitting TRBD2. Germline trimming cut 6 bases from V and 0 bases from J; bases unmatched to any gene: 5. The CDR3 is 15 amino acids. The germline V gene encodes CDR1 SGHVS and CDR2 FQNEAQ.

The chain couples TRBV5-1 to TRBJ1-4; tentatively, D is TRBD1 (6 bases). The CDR3 length is 18 residues. In germline, CDR1 is SGHRS, CDR2 YFSETQ. Trimming cost V 3 bases and J 7 bases, with 25 bases left between them. CDR3 in amino acids: CASSWGPLLTGVIEKLFF. CDR3 in DNA: TGCGCCAGCAGCTGGGGCCCCCTCCTGACAGGTGTAATTGAAAAACTGTTTTTT.

The genes are TRBV11-2 and TRBJ2-3; D uncertain. Germline V gene data show CDR1 as SGHAT and CDR2 as FQNNGV. Trimming cost V 3 bases and J 7 bases, with 8 bases left between them. CDR3 length equals 12 residues. CDR3 amino acids: CASSFGPNTQYF. In nucleotides, the CDR3 is TGTGCCAGCAGCTTCGGTCCAAATACGCAGTATTTT.

This chain uses TRBV4-2 with TRBJ2-2; TRBD2 is a possible D gene (5 bases). This CDR3 contains 14 residues. Germline assignment: CDR1 LGHNA and CDR2 YNFKEQ. This chain's CDR3 is CATRVAGVAGELFF. DNA of the CDR3: TGTGCAACGCGGGTCGCCGGGGTTGCCGGGGAGCTGTTTTTT.

The chain has TRBV9 and TRBJ1-6; 10 bases line up with TRBD1. Germline V CDR1 and CDR2: SGDLS, YYNGEE. This CDR3 contains 15 residues. V lost 4 bases to trimming and J lost 7 bases; unmatched junction nucleotides: 5. The CDR3 sequence is CASSPGTGENSPLHF. For the CDR3, the DNA is TGTGCCAGCAGCCCGGGGACAGGGGAAAATTCACCCCTCCACTTT.

The chain has TRBV18 and TRBJ1-2; D perhaps matches TRBD1 (6 bases). The length of the CDR3 is 14 residues. Germline V gene data show CDR1 as KGHSH and CDR2 as LQKENI. With 3 bases removed from V and 5 bases from J, the gap between germline ends came to 13 bases. The CDR3 region has the DNA TGTGCCAGCTCACCGCAGGGGCCCACGTATGGCTACACCTTC. It specifies CASSPQGPTYGYTF.

The chain joins TRBV27 to TRBJ2-7, with D uncertain. The CDR3 contains 11 residues. The germline V gene encodes CDR1 MNHEY and CDR2 SMNVEV (reference sequence). Trimming shortened V by 2 bases and J by 5 bases, and 4 bases separated the two germline ends. DNA of the CDR3: TGTGCCAGCAGTTTACGGGACGAGCAGTACTTC. Encoded protein: CASSLRDEQYF.

The chain is built from TRBV19 and TRBJ2-6; no reliable D call. Looked up from germline, CDR1 is LNHDA and CDR2 is SQIVND (reference sequence). The CDR3 length is 18 residues. Deletions cut 2 bases from V and 0 bases from J, with 14 bases between. The CDR3 DNA is TGTGCCAGTAGTATATGGGCCGTGGTAAGCTCTGGGGCCAACGTCCTGACTTTC. It specifies CASSIWAVVSSGANVLTF.

This chain connects TRBV7-2 to TRBJ2-7; TRBD2 matches 8 bases. J was trimmed by 3 bases and V by 5 bases; bases with no gene match: 9. The germline V gene has CDR1 SGHTA and CDR2 FQGNSA. The CDR3 extends over 15 amino acids. As DNA, the CDR3 is TGTGCCAGCAGCCCGCGGGGCGGGAGGTTCTACGAGCAGTACTTC. Translated: CASSPRGGRFYEQYF.

The genes are TRBV16 and TRBJ1-6, with 10 nucleotides matching TRBD1. V shed 6 bases, J shed 7 bases, and the junction held 3 bases outside the gene matches. Germline assignment: CDR1 KGHSY and CDR2 FQNENV. The CDR3 is 14 amino acids. The chain's CDR3 is CASRAGQGNSPLHF. CDR3 sequence (DNA): TGTGCCAGCAGGGCGGGACAGGGGAATTCACCCCTCCACTTT.